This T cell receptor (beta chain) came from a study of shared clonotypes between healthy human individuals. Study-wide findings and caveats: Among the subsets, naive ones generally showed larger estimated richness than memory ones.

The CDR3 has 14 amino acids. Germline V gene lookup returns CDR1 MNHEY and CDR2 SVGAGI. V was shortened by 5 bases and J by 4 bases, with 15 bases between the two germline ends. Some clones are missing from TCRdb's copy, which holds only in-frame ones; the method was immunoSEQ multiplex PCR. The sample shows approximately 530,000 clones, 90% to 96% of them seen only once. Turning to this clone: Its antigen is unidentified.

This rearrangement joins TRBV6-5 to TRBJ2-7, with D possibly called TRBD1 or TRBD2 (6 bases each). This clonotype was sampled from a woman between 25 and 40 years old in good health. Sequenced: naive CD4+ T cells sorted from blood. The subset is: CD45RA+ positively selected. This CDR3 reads CASSGGTKVYEQYF. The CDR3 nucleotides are TGTGCCAGCAGTGGGGGGACAAAGGTTTACGAGCAGTACTTC.